The source of this T cell receptor (beta chain) is a study of blood T cell repertoires in COVID-19. In the study overall: The United States, Italy and Spain were the sources of the acute and convalescent COVID-19 samples.

Trimming took 6 bases from V and 0 from J, leaving 11 bases between them. The CDR3 covers 15 residues. Germline-derived CDR1 and CDR2 are LNHDA and SQIVND (reference sequence). Authors' data handling: Estimation of nucleated cell counts relied on the amplification of reference gene primers. Only in-frame clones appear in the TCRdb table, and some are missing; sequencing was by immunoSEQ multiplex PCR. That table supplies the V and J calls and clone size; D and trimming were determined from the DNA. The sample consists of roughly 48,000 clones, 93% of them appearing once. The chain combines TRBV19 with TRBJ2-2; D is possibly TRBD2 (7 bases). The sample was peripheral blood. The clonotype originates from a man in his sixties with COVID-19, enrolled during active disease. As DNA, the CDR3 is TGTGCCAGTAGCCGGCGGGGGCCGAACACCGGGGAGCTGTTTTTT. As protein: CASSRRGPNTGELFF.